The clone carrying this T cell receptor beta chain appeared a single time. Its antigen is unidentified. It was healthy bone marrow donors who served as donors. The data originate from a study of cytomegalovirus exposure and HLA in healthy donors. About the research overall: A previous analysis identified 90 million to 140 million unique TCR beta sequences derived from roughly 180 million T cells. Study observations and caveats: Looking again later, the authors saw that most CMV-associated TCR beta chains seemed HLA-restricted.

Per germline, CDR1 SNHLY and CDR2 FYNNEI. J lost 7 bases, V lost 10 bases, and 11 bases had no gene match. This CDR3 is built from 14 residues. This PCR relied on a set of 60 Vbeta primers and 13 Jbeta primers. The protocol was immunoSEQ multiplex PCR, while the TCRdb copy is restricted to in-frame clones and leaves out a portion. The repertoire has about 180,000 clones, over 60% of them found once; the top ten carry more than 5.5%. Sequencing was done on a sample of PBMCs. The origin of this receptor is a man between 35 and 55 years old in good health and CMV-seronegative. The chain carries TRBV2 and TRBJ1-2; 11 nucleotides line up with TRBD1. CDR3: CATHRDRGTIGYTF. The CDR3 DNA reads TGTGCCACCCATCGGGACAGGGGGACTATTGGCTACACCTTC. Full variable domain (outside the CDR3, taken from reference TRBV2 and TRBJ1-2): EPEVTQTPSHQVTQMGQEVILRCVPISNHLYFYWYRQILGQKVEFLVSFYNNEISEKSEIFDDQFSVERPDGSNFTLKIRSTKLEDSAMYFCATHRDRGTIGYTFGSGTRLTVV.